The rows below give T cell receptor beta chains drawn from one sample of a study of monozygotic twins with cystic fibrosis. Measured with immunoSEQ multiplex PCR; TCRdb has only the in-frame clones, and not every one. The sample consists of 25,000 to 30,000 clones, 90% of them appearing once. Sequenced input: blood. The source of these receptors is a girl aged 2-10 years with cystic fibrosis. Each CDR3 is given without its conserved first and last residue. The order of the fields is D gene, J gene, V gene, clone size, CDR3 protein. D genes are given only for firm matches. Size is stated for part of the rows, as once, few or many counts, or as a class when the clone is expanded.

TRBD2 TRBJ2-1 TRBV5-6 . ASSRLAGGLSSYNEQF
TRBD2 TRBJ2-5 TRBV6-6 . ASSRTSGGGDETQY
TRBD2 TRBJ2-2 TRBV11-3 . ASSWTSDTGELF
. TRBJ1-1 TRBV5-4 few ASSLNKEAF
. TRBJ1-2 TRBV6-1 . ASSEINYGYT
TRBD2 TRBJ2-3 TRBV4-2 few ASSQDPGLAGVSYTQY
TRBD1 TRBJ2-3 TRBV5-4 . ASSPPRTGGTDTQY
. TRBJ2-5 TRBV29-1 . SAGLSRETQY
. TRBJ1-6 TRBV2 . ASRRQSSYNSPLH
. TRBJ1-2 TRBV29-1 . SVEEAGKGDYGYT
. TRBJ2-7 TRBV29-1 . SVYGRGRPYEQY
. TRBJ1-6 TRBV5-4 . ASSLLGDNSPLH
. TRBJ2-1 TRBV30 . AWSRLGVYNEQF
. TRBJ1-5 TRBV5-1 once ASSPFAGGQPQH
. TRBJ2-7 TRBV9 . ASSFTPGSYEQY
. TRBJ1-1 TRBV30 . AWSARGGTEAF
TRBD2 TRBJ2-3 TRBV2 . ASGPGLDADTQY
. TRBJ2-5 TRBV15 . ATSRPGQRQETQY
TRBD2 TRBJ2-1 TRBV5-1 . ASSLWTSGGAGEQF
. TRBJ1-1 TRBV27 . ASGWGADTEAF
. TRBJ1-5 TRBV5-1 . ASSADPNQPQH
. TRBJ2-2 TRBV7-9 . ASSFQGAGELF
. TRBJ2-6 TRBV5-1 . ASSYYTGSGANVLT
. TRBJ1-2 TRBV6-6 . ASSPTPAYGYT
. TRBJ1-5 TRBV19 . ASSMGGWNQPQH
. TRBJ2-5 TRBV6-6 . ASSSDRWGSRETQY
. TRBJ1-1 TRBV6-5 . ASSYFGVAF
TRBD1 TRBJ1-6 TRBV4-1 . ASSHPTGTGNSPLH
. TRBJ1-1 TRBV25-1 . ATAGNTEAF
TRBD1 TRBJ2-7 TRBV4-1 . ASSLTGYSYEQY
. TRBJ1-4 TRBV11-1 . ASSLAGGSNEKLF
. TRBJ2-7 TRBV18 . ASSPPHSSYEQY
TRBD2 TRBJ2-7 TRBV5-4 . ASRLAGGEGYEQY
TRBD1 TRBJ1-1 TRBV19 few ASSTGTANTEAF
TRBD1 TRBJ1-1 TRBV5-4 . ASRPDRGEGNTEAF
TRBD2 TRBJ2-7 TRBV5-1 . ASSLLAGGIVAYEQY